This section outlines one TCR beta chain sequence together with its context. This specimen comes from a study of blood T cells in healthy people across ages. A sample-barcoded 5' primer and a J-beta primer mix were used in a second PCR of about 7 to 12 cycles. Tags on each cDNA molecule came from a template-switch adaptor with 12 random nucleotides. One entry per CDR3 protein, called by TCRdb with MiXCR from the 5' RACE reads. The sample has 550,000 to 600,000 distinct CDR3 sequences, roughly 48% seen once. V lost 1 base and J lost 0; bases outside the gene matches: 5. Germline CDR1 is SGHRS and CDR2 is YFSETQ. CDR3 length: 17 amino acids.

The clonotype was recovered from a man at least 80 years old in good health. J is TRBJ2-2 and V is TRBV5-1; 8 positions match TRBD1. The specimen was blood. CDR3 in amino acids: CASSLMAGGANTGELFF. DNA of the CDR3: TGCGCCAGCAGCTTGATGGCAGGGGGCGCGAACACCGGGGAGCTGTTTTTT.